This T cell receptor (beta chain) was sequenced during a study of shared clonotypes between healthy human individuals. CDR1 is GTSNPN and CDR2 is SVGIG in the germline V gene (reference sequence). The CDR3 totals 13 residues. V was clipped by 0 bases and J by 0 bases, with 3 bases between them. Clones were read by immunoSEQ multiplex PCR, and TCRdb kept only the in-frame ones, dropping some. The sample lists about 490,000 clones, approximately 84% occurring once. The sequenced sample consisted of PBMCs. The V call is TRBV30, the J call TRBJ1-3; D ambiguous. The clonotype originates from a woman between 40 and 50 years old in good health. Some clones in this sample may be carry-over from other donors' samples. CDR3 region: CAWSVHSGNTIYF. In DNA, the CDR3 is TGTGCCTGGAGTGTACACTCTGGAAACACCATATATTTT.